Each of the 26 T cell receptor beta chains below was sequenced from the same sample in a study of regulatory T cells in long-lasting Graves disease. Arm-PCR of CDR3 regions and iRepertoire HTBI primers were used to build TCR beta libraries. One entry per CDR3 protein, called by TCRdb with MiXCR from the multiplex PCR reads. The data hold 350,000 to 400,000 distinct CDR3 sequences, with about 16% observed a single time. Time point described: newly diagnosed GD, antithyroid drugs for less than 3 months. The TCR library was prepared using RNA isolated from PBMCs. Sample: peripheral blood mononuclear cells (PBMCs), taken at new diagnosis, from a patient treated with antithyroid drugs. The receptors were sampled from a female donor with Graves disease.

Many counts were recorded for this clonotype. The chain is built from TRBV9 and TRBJ2-5; D is undetermined. The CDR3 is 15 residues long. With 3 bases removed from V and 4 bases from J, the gap between germline ends came to 16 bases. Germline V CDR1 and CDR2: SGDLS, YYNGEE. The CDR3 spells CASSEYSRFTETQYF. The CDR3 DNA reads as TGTGCCAGCAGCGAGTACAGTCGTTTCACAGAGACCCAGTACTTC.

In regard to this clonotype: One end of the junction is discordant with germline, which a read error may explain. The gene calls are TRBV20-1 and TRBJ1-2; D remains unclear. The germline V gene has CDR1 DFQATT and CDR2 SNEGSKA (reference sequence). The CDR3 has 13 amino acids. Here the CDR3 reads CSTREDLISGYTF. For the CDR3, the DNA is TGCAGTACTAGGGAGGACCTGATCAGTGGCTACACCTTC.

This clonotype occurred a few times. The chain is built from TRBV19 and TRBJ2-7; D uncertain. V lost 0 bases and J lost 7, with 16 bases in between. The CDR3 covers 15 residues. In germline, CDR1 is LNHDA, CDR2 SQIVND (reference sequence). CDR3 region: CASSIDPRVDREQYF. The CDR3 coding sequence is TGTGCCAGTAGTATAGATCCCCGGGTGGACCGGGAGCAGTACTTC.

This clonotype occurred a few times. The chain is built from TRBV11-3 and TRBJ2-1; D assignment may be TRBD1 or TRBD2 (5 bases each). Germline CDR1 reads SGHNT; CDR2 reads YENEEA. The CDR3 has 14 amino acids. V was clipped by 4 bases and J by 6 bases, with 13 bases between them. The CDR3 DNA sequence: TGTGCCAGCAGCTCCGGGGACCCCCCCAATGAGCAGTTCTTC. Its translation: CASSSGDPPNEQFF.

This clonotype appeared a single time. This sequence joins TRBV12-3 or TRBV12-4 and TRBJ2-1; tentative D call: TRBD1 (6 bases). V lost 5 bases, J lost 3 bases, and 17 bases lay in between. This CDR3 comprises 16 residues. CDR3 coding DNA: TGTGCCAGCAGTAGACGTCAGGGGTTAAACTACAATGAGCAGTTCTTC. Protein sequence: CASSRRQGLNYNEQFF.

This clonotype came up a few times. The chain joins TRBV28 to TRBJ2-1; 13 bases fit TRBD2. V was pared by 6 bases and J by 3 bases, with 5 bases of the junction left unmatched. This CDR3 contains 16 residues. Germline V gene data show CDR1 as MDHEN and CDR2 as SYDVKM. The CDR3 is CASRGLAGADYNEQFF. The CDR3 DNA is TGTGCCAGCAGAGGACTAGCGGGAGCTGACTACAATGAGCAGTTCTTC.

This clonotype was seen a handful of times. V usage is TRBV15 and J usage is TRBJ1-2, with 8 bases lining up with TRBD1. V dropped 6 bases and J dropped 8; count of bases not matched to a gene: 8. This CDR3 has 13 residues. Germline V gene lookup returns CDR1 LNHNV and CDR2 YYDKDF (reference sequence). CDR3 in amino acids: CATRDAGGGGYTF. CDR3 nucleotide sequence: TGTGCCACCAGGGATGCAGGGGGCGGCGGCTACACCTTC.

In its sample, this clonotype was seen a few times. This sequence may be a read error, since a much larger clone differs from it by one base. CDR3 amino acids: CASSFRKNTEAFF. The DNA for the CDR3 is TGTGCCAGCAGTTTTAGGAAGAACACTGAAGCTTTCTTT. The rearrangement links TRBV12-3 or TRBV12-4 to TRBJ1-1; D is unresolved. V lost 3 bases and J lost 1, with 6 bases in between. This CDR3 comprises 13 residues.

Ten or more counts support this clonotype. This chain links TRBV28 with TRBJ2-5; 8 bases fit TRBD2. The CDR3 extends over 16 amino acids. Germline values: CDR1 MDHEN, CDR2 SYDVKM. The junction had 13 bases not matched to a gene; V was cut back by 5 bases and J by 5 bases. DNA for the CDR3: TGTGCCAGCAGTAGCCCCTCAAGCGGGAGCCGGGAGACCCAGTACTTC. As protein: CASSSPSSGSRETQYF.

Many counts were recorded for this clonotype. The rearrangement joins TRBV2 to TRBJ2-5; no definite D call. V lost 8 bases, J lost 0 bases, and 10 bases lay in between. This CDR3 is 13 amino acids long. Germline V gives CDR1 SNHLY, CDR2 FYNNEI. The CDR3 loop reads CASGNRDQETQYF. The DNA of the CDR3 is TGTGCCAGCGGAAACCGGGACCAAGAGACCCAGTACTTC.

The sample holds many counts of this clonotype. The chain joins TRBV20-1 to TRBJ2-1, with unresolved D. The V gene lost 7 bases and the J gene lost 6 bases, with 10 bases spanning the gap. Germline lookup yields CDR1 DFQATT and CDR2 SNEGSKA (reference sequence). The CDR3 sequence is 11 residues long. CDR3 sequence: CSGQYLNEQFF. The CDR3 bases are TGCAGTGGCCAGTATCTCAATGAGCAGTTCTTC.

About this clonotype: A read error may explain this, as a much larger clone is one base away. The V and J genes are TRBV12-3 or TRBV12-4 and TRBJ1-1, with a weak D call TRBD1 (5 bases). This CDR3 has 14 amino acids. The CDR3 spells CASSLSQGTTGAFF. The CDR3, as DNA: TGTGCCAGCAGTTTATCCCAGGGAACTACTGGAGCTTTCTTT.

Regarding this clonotype: A much more abundant neighbour one base away suggests this may be a read error. The chain carries TRBV28 and TRBJ2-7; D remains ambiguous. Germline CDR1 MDHEN, CDR2 SYDVKM. The CDR3 spans 13 residues. The CDR3 here is CTSTSSGSYEQYF. CDR3 DNA sequence: TGTACCAGCACCTCCTCGGGCTCCTACGAGCAGTACTTC.

This clonotype was seen many times. The rearrangement uses TRBV28 and TRBJ1-2; tentative D call: TRBD1 (6 bases). The length of the CDR3 is 14 residues. Trimming cost V 6 bases and J 4 bases, with 15 bases left between them. The germline V gene has CDR1 MDHEN and CDR2 SYDVKM. The CDR3 region is CASRGPDSPYGYTF. The CDR3 nucleotides read TGTGCCAGCAGGGGACCGGACAGTCCCTATGGCTACACCTTC.

The chain carries TRBV4-1 and TRBJ1-3, with D uncertain. The germline V gene encodes CDR1 MGHRA and CDR2 YSYEKL. Trimming took 4 bases from V and 0 from J, leaving 10 bases between them. This CDR3 spans 15 amino acids. In DNA, the CDR3 is TGCGCCAGCAGCCCAAGTGTCGGCTCTGGAAACACCATATATTTT. Its translation: CASSPSVGSGNTIYF.

This clonotype was observed at least ten times. This chain links TRBV7-8 with TRBJ1-2; D is ambiguous. V was clipped by 1 base and J by 0 bases, with 6 bases between them. CDR3 length: 14 amino acids. Germline loops: CDR1 SGHVS, CDR2 FQNEAQ. The chain's CDR3 is CASSLGVANYGYTF. The CDR3 DNA reads as TGTGCCAGCAGCTTAGGGGTGGCTAACTATGGCTACACCTTC.

This clonotype has at least ten counts. This chain connects TRBV3-1 to TRBJ1-1; 8 bases map to TRBD1. V shed 1 base, J shed 4 bases, and the junction held 2 bases outside the gene matches. Germline CDR1 LGHDT, CDR2 YNNKEL (reference sequence). The CDR3 has 14 residues. CDR3 in amino acids: CASSQGQGLTEAFF. The CDR3, as DNA: TGTGCCAGCAGCCAAGGACAGGGGCTCACTGAAGCTTTCTTT.

V usage is TRBV28 and J usage is TRBJ1-2, with D maybe TRBD1 (6 bases). Germline V lookup: CDR1 MDHEN, CDR2 SYDVKM. CDR3 length: 13 residues. With 6 bases removed from V and 2 bases from J, the gap between germline ends came to 10 bases. CDR3 bases: TGTGCCAGCAGACCTACAGGGAACTATGGCTACACCTTC. Amino acids: CASRPTGNYGYTF.

This clonotype occurred many times. This chain joins TRBV20-1 and TRBJ2-1, with D maybe TRBD2 (6 bases). The length of the CDR3 is 12 residues. Germline V gene lookup returns CDR1 DFQATT and CDR2 SNEGSKA (reference sequence). Deletions cut 0 bases from V and 13 bases from J, with 13 bases between. Written as DNA, the CDR3 is TGCAGTGCTAGAGATTTCGAGACTAGTCAGTTCTTC. Translation: CSARDFETSQFF.

This clonotype was seen ten or more times. CDR3 DNA sequence: TGTGCCAGCAGCTCTGGCCCCAATCAGCCCCAGCATTTT. Residues: CASSSGPNQPQHF. The chain recombines TRBV3-1 with TRBJ1-5; no firm D call. Germline-derived CDR1 and CDR2 are LGHDT and YNNKEL (reference sequence). Trimming cost V 5 bases and J 3 bases, with 8 bases left between them. The CDR3 is 13 amino acids.

This clonotype was detected many times. This rearrangement joins TRBV6-1 to TRBJ2-6; no clear D gene. The CDR3 runs 13 residues. V was clipped by 9 bases and J by 0 bases, with 6 bases between them. CDR1 MNHNS and CDR2 SASEGT come from the germline V gene. The CDR3 sequence: CASWSSGANVLTF. CDR3 DNA sequence: TGTGCCAGTTGGTCCTCTGGGGCCAACGTCCTGACTTTC.

This clonotype occurred many times. The chain combines TRBV5-1 with TRBJ2-7; D call uncertain. Germline assignment: CDR1 SGHRS and CDR2 YFSETQ. The length of the CDR3 is 12 residues. V shed 2 bases and J shed 6 bases, with 9 bases lying between them. CDR3 sequence (DNA): TGCGCCAGCAGCTTCGGTACGGGCGAGCAGTACTTC. Protein product: CASSFGTGEQYF.

This clonotype has a handful of counts. The V and J genes are TRBV15 and TRBJ2-7; possibly TRBD2 for D (5 bases). The CDR3 spans 12 residues. CDR1 LNHNV and CDR2 YYDKDF come from the germline V gene (reference sequence). Trimming stripped 0 bases from V and 5 bases from J, with 5 bases between. The CDR3 sequence is CATSRDGDEQYF. The CDR3 DNA reads TGTGCCACCAGCAGAGACGGGGACGAGCAGTACTTC.

This clonotype was observed at least ten times. The rearrangement joins TRBV30 to TRBJ1-2, with D tentatively TRBD1 (5 bases). Trimming pared 0 bases from V and 3 bases from J, leaving 11 bases between. The germline V gene encodes CDR1 GTSNPN and CDR2 SVGIG (reference sequence). This CDR3 is built from 14 residues. The CDR3 sequence is CAWSVSGGYYGYTF. DNA for the CDR3: TGTGCCTGGAGTGTTAGTGGGGGTTACTATGGCTACACCTTC.

Ten or more counts support this clonotype. The V call is TRBV5-5, the J call TRBJ2-3; 7 bases align to TRBD2. The CDR3 runs 14 residues. CDR1 is SGHKS, CDR2 YYEKEE, per germline (reference sequence). The ends lost 4 bases at V and 0 bases at J; junction bases unmatched: 2. CDR3 DNA: TGTGCCAGCAGCACCGGGGGGAGCACAGATACGCAGTATTTT. Its translation: CASSTGGSTDTQYF.

This clonotype was detected many times. The DNA for the CDR3 is TGTGCCAGCAGGGTATGGGATTCTTCGGAGGAGACCCAGTACTTC. This codes for CASRVWDSSEETQYF. V and J are TRBV6-2 or TRBV6-3 and TRBJ2-5, with no clear D. Germline loops: CDR1 MNHEY, CDR2 SVGEGT. Deletions cut 6 bases from V and 5 bases from J, with 19 bases between. The CDR3 totals 15 residues.